This T cell receptor (beta chain) was recorded in a study of blood T cell repertoires in COVID-19. Looking at the study overall: From T cells, B-cell-depleted T cells, or PBMCs came the material, which was cDNA or gDNA.

In the source study's methods: How many nucleated cells were present was estimated from reference gene primer amplification. TCRdb's table, derived via immunoSEQ multiplex PCR, lists solely in-frame clones and lacks some. That table gives V, J and clone size, and the DNA gave D and trimming. The sample holds tens of thousands of clones, about 88% seen once. V lost 0 bases to trimming and J lost 11 bases; unmatched junction nucleotides: 9. The CDR3 runs 14 residues. From germline, CDR1 is PRHDT and CDR2 FYEKMQ (reference sequence). The clonotype originates from a woman between 50 and 59 years old with active COVID-19. Sequenced: peripheral blood. V gene TRBV13 combines with J gene TRBJ1-1; TRBD1 matches at 7 bases. The CDR3 sequence is CASSLGTGYRPAFF. Here the CDR3 DNA reads TGTGCCAGCAGCTTAGGGACAGGGTATCGTCCGGCTTTCTTT.